The rows below give T cell receptor beta chains drawn from one sample of a study of cytomegalovirus exposure and HLA in healthy donors. The table came from immunoSEQ multiplex PCR; TCRdb's copy has only in-frame clones and leaves some out. The sample data list 20,000 to 25,000 clones. The sample was PBMCs. Receptors originate from a male donor in good health and CMV-seropositive. Both conserved end residues are part of each CDR3. Each record gives: V gene, J gene, CDR3 protein.

v_gene: TRBV5-6; j_gene: TRBJ2-3; CDR3aa: CASSWRTSGGVDTQYF
v_gene: TRBV7-3; j_gene: TRBJ2-1; CDR3aa: CASSLNGDRVNEQFF
v_gene: TRBV7-3; j_gene: TRBJ2-3; CDR3aa: CASSRGGSTDTQYF
v_gene: TRBV4-2; j_gene: TRBJ1-6; CDR3aa: CASSQGEEARDYNSPLHF
v_gene: TRBV30; j_gene: TRBJ2-7; CDR3aa: CAGDRVGEQYF
v_gene: TRBV5-8; j_gene: TRBJ2-5; CDR3aa: CASSPDYTSGGGFTETQYF
v_gene: TRBV7-2; j_gene: TRBJ1-2; CDR3aa: CASSFGQGLRYGYTF
v_gene: TRBV27; j_gene: TRBJ1-3; CDR3aa: CASSPWTAGNTIYF
v_gene: TRBV6-5; j_gene: TRBJ2-7; CDR3aa: CASSYRNRGYYEQYF
v_gene: TRBV5-1; j_gene: TRBJ1-2; CDR3aa: CASSEEANYGYTF
v_gene: TRBV29-1; j_gene: TRBJ2-7; CDR3aa: CSVDSAGSYEQYF
v_gene: TRBV5-1; j_gene: TRBJ1-4; CDR3aa: CASSEQGGDEKLFF
v_gene: TRBV7-6; j_gene: TRBJ1-3; CDR3aa: CASSTDRTTGNTIYF
v_gene: TRBV27; j_gene: TRBJ1-2; CDR3aa: CASGVSLDYTF
v_gene: TRBV4-3; j_gene: TRBJ2-7; CDR3aa: CASSQDEGTGGHEQYF
v_gene: TRBV2; j_gene: TRBJ1-2; CDR3aa: CASIYTTNYGYTF
v_gene: TRBV6-4; j_gene: TRBJ2-1; CDR3aa: CASSDSGGRGYNEQFF
v_gene: TRBV29-1; j_gene: TRBJ1-6; CDR3aa: CSVGTGLGSPLHF
v_gene: TRBV5-6; j_gene: TRBJ1-5; CDR3aa: CASSSTYSNQPQHF
v_gene: TRBV5-1; j_gene: TRBJ2-7; CDR3aa: CASSLNGQSGIVGEQYF
v_gene: TRBV11-2; j_gene: TRBJ2-1; CDR3aa: CASSLGTDNEQFF
v_gene: TRBV11-2; j_gene: TRBJ2-7; CDR3aa: CASSLGQDEQYF
v_gene: TRBV9; j_gene: TRBJ1-2; CDR3aa: CASSSQFYGYTF
v_gene: TRBV7-3; j_gene: TRBJ1-2; CDR3aa: CASSPGGQFYGYTF
v_gene: TRBV4-3; j_gene: TRBJ1-2; CDR3aa: CASSQAGTSQSYGYTF
v_gene: TRBV7-7; j_gene: TRBJ2-1; CDR3aa: CASSLPPGQGDNEQFF
v_gene: TRBV28; j_gene: TRBJ1-2; CDR3aa: CASSLNREGYTF
v_gene: TRBV7-2; j_gene: TRBJ2-7; CDR3aa: CASSLAGLAGASYEQYF
v_gene: TRBV30; j_gene: TRBJ2-7; CDR3aa: CAWSVAGGGEQYF